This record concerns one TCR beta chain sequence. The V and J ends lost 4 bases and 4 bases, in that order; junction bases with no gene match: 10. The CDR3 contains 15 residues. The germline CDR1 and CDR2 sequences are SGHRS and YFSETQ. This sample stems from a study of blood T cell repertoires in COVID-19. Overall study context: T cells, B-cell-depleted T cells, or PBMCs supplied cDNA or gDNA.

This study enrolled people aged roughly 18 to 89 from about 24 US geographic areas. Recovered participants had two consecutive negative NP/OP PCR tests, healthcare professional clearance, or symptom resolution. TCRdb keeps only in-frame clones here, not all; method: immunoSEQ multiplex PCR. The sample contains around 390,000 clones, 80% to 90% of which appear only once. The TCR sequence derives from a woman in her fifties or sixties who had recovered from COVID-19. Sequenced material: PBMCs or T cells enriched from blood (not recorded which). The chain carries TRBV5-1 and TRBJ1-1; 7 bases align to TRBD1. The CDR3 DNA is TGCGCCAGCAGCATTCCTGGACAGGCGGGCACTGAAGCTTTCTTT. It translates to CASSIPGQAGTEAFF.